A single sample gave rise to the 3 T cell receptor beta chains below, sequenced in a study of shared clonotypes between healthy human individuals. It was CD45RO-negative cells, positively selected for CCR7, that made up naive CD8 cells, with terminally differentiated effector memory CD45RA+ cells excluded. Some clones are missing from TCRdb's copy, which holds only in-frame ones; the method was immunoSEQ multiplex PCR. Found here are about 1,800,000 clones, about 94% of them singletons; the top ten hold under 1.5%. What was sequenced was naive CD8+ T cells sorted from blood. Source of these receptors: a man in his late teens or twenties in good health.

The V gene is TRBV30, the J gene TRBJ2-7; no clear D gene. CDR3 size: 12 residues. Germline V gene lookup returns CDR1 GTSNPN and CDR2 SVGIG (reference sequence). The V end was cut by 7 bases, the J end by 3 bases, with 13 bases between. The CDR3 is CAFLTGFYEQYF. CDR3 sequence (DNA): TGTGCCTTTTTGACCGGATTCTACGAGCAGTACTTC.

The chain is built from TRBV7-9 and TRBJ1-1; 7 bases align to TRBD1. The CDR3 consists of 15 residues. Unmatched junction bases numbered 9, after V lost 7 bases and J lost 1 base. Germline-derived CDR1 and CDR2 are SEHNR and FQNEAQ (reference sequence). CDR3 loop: CASTEAGTANTEAFF. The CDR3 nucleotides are TGTGCCAGCACCGAAGCCGGGACAGCGAACACTGAAGCTTTCTTT.

Here the CDR3 reads CASTSHTGELFF. CDR3 in DNA: TGTGCCAGCACCTCGCATACCGGGGAGCTGTTTTTT. The chain couples TRBV2 to TRBJ2-2; D remains unclear. Germline CDR1 reads SNHLY; CDR2 reads FYNNEI. With 7 bases removed from V and 5 bases from J, the gap between germline ends came to 8 bases. This CDR3 spans 12 amino acids.